This TCR beta chain was identified during a study of preoperative IRX-2 immunotherapy in early breast cancer. The treatment was: preoperative locoregional IRX-2 cytokine immunotherapy. Patients received preoperative, locoregional IRX-2 cytokine immunotherapy in a phase Ib study. Data came from immunoSEQ multiplex PCR; TCRdb stores just in-frame clones and leaves some out. Among over 60,000 clones, roughly 94% were seen once, and the ten largest hold 1.5% to 2%. CDR1 is SGDLS, CDR2 YYNGEE, per germline. Trimming shortened V by 4 bases and J by 3 bases, and 27 bases separated the two germline ends. The CDR3 runs to 19 residues.

The receptor comes from a human donor with breast cancer. This specimen was acquired from a patient treated with IRX-2 immunotherapy. The chain couples TRBV9 to TRBJ2-3; either TRBD1 or TRBD2 may supply D (5 bases each). In DNA, the CDR3 is TGTGCCAGCAGCCCCCGGGACGTAAGGGGTTTTTTTGAGACAGATACGCAGTATTTT. It translates to CASSPRDVRGFFETDTQYF.